This TCR beta chain was documented in a study of CD8 T cells in Susac syndrome. Regarding the study as a whole: As the study acknowledged, the number of individuals in its TCR sequencing and HLA analysis was relatively small.

Reverse transcription of 0.5 to 1 ug RNA was performed with random hexamers. TCR beta CDR3 was amplified by immunoSEQ multiplex PCR. This amplification extended across 54 Vbeta and 13 Jbeta segments. TCRdb redid the calling of the immunoSEQ multiplex PCR reads with MiXCR, one entry per CDR3 protein. The repertoire holds 150,000 to 200,000 distinct CDR3 sequences, with 94% as singletons. Sequencing of TCR beta covered CD8+ and CD4+ T cells obtained from blood. Negative isolation was applied to CD8+ and CD4+ T cells, and FACS enrichment was applied to TEMRA cells. Regarding this clonotype: Its specificity is not known.

Germline CDR1 is MNHEY and CDR2 is SVGAGI. The CDR3 covers 15 residues. The germline V and J ends were trimmed by 5 bases and 2 bases, with 13 bases remaining between them. The chain carries TRBV6-5 and TRBJ2-1; tentative D call: TRBD2 (6 bases). The sequence was collected from a human donor with Susac syndrome. Material for sequencing was CD4+ T cells from PBMCs. This CDR3 is CASSPGGTPYNEQFF. As DNA, the CDR3 is TGTGCCAGCAGTCCCGGAGGGACCCCCTACAATGAGCAGTTCTTC.